Listed below are T cell receptor beta chains from one sample, sequenced in a study of control samples from healthy donors and cancer patients. Libraries were prepared by immunoSEQ multiplex PCR; TCRdb keeps only in-frame clonotypes and omits some of them. Among about 58,000 clones, about 90% were seen once, and the ten largest hold roughly 5.7%. The sample consisted of PBMCs. The receptors derive from a man aged 60 to 75 with colorectal cancer. Both conserved end residues are part of each CDR3. Fields, in order: clone size, J gene, V gene, CDR3 protein. Rows give clone size only sometimes, using once, few, many, or a class for an expanded clone.

size: .; J: TRBJ2-1; V: TRBV28; CDR3: CASSPEQWYEQFF
size: .; J: TRBJ1-5; V: TRBV6-5; CDR3: CASSGTGWNQPQHF
size: .; J: TRBJ1-3; V: TRBV5-1; CDR3: CASSLEAGAGNTIYF
size: .; J: TRBJ2-1; V: TRBV14; CDR3: CASSRTRLAGGGNEQFF
size: .; J: TRBJ1-1; V: TRBV18; CDR3: CASSPRPRENTEAFF
size: .; J: TRBJ2-3; V: TRBV5-1; CDR3: CASSFGPGASSTDTQYF
size: .; J: TRBJ2-7; V: TRBV4-1; CDR3: CASSQGPRDTPYEQYF
size: .; J: TRBJ2-5; V: TRBV6-6; CDR3: CASSSNPLTSRLVDGETQYF
size: .; J: TRBJ1-2; V: TRBV30; CDR3: CAWSYDSSRDGQRASKGATF
size: .; J: TRBJ2-3; V: TRBV13; CDR3: CASHTASLPDTQYF
size: .; J: TRBJ2-7; V: TRBV27; CDR3: CASSLTRSYEQYF
size: once; J: TRBJ2-5; V: TRBV30; CDR3: CAWGRETQYF
size: .; J: TRBJ2-1; V: TRBV5-4; CDR3: CASSFLAGTSSYNEQFF
size: .; J: TRBJ1-1; V: TRBV18; CDR3: CASSSTGNTEAFF
size: .; J: TRBJ1-6; V: TRBV27; CDR3: CATARALDSPLHF
size: .; J: TRBJ1-5; V: TRBV24-1; CDR3: CATSDGTNQPQHF
size: .; J: TRBJ1-6; V: TRBV12-3/TRBV12-4; CDR3: CASSSHGAPTLHF
size: .; J: TRBJ1-1; V: TRBV2; CDR3: CASSGRGYTEAFF
size: .; J: TRBJ1-3; V: TRBV19; CDR3: CASFAGLHSGNTIYF
size: .; J: TRBJ2-5; V: TRBV7-9; CDR3: CASSSRRLVGETQYF
size: .; J: TRBJ2-4; V: TRBV3-1/TRBV3-2; CDR3: CASSRAGENIQYF
size: .; J: TRBJ2-3; V: TRBV18; CDR3: CASSPPGLPGSTQYF
size: .; J: TRBJ1-2; V: TRBV4-2; CDR3: CASSPYDRGEVGGGYTF
size: .; J: TRBJ2-3; V: TRBV11-2; CDR3: CASSPRTGLSTDTQYF
size: .; J: TRBJ1-1; V: TRBV30; CDR3: CAWTRDWGSYTEAFF
size: .; J: TRBJ1-1; V: TRBV5-1; CDR3: CASSFDRRGTEAFF
size: once; J: TRBJ2-1; V: TRBV7-2; CDR3: CASSSDRGSNEQFF
size: .; J: TRBJ2-6; V: TRBV5-1; CDR3: CASSFLPGGRTGANVLTF
size: .; J: TRBJ1-6; V: TRBV6-6; CDR3: CASSLGQGFVSGSPLHF
size: .; J: TRBJ2-5; V: TRBV2; CDR3: CASRAGVSHQETQYF
size: .; J: TRBJ2-1; V: TRBV28; CDR3: CASSLRHEQFF
size: .; J: TRBJ1-3; V: TRBV5-8; CDR3: CASSLGQGISGNTIYF
size: .; J: TRBJ2-7; V: TRBV5-1; CDR3: CASSLTGTGGYEQYF
size: .; J: TRBJ1-1; V: TRBV19; CDR3: CASSIATEAFF
size: .; J: TRBJ2-2; V: TRBV7-7; CDR3: CASSLVGTGSAGELFF
size: .; J: TRBJ2-5; V: TRBV7-9; CDR3: CASSSTGGAIGTQYF
size: .; J: TRBJ2-1; V: TRBV11-2; CDR3: CASSRRGGSQNEQFF
size: .; J: TRBJ2-1; V: TRBV7-2; CDR3: CASSFLDYNEQFF
size: .; J: TRBJ2-3; V: TRBV5-1; CDR3: CASSLDLDTQYF
size: once; J: TRBJ1-2; V: TRBV2; CDR3: CASTGQRKNYGYTF